The next 18 T cell receptor beta chains were all read from a single sample in a study of T cells expressing NK-cell markers. Following a re-call of the 5' RACE reads, TCRdb has one entry per CDR3 protein and lacks DNA. The sample includes 200,000 to 300,000 distinct CDR3 sequences. The sequencing sample was made of blood T cells: a sorted CD56 or NKG2C T cell subset, CD4+ or CD8+ T cells, or bulk PBMC T cells (not recorded which). Receptors originate from a woman between 18 and 69 years old in good health.

This rearrangement joins TRBV7-8 to TRBJ2-7; without DNA, the TCRdb call of TRBD1 cannot be checked. The CDR3 consists of 13 residues. Germline CDR1 is SGHVS and CDR2 is FQNEAQ. This chain's CDR3 is CASSGTGGHEQYF.

V and J are TRBV10-1 and TRBJ2-3; TCRdb indicates TRBD2, and absent DNA this call remains unverified. Germline CDR1 WNHNN, CDR2 SYGVQD (reference sequence). CDR3 length: 17 amino acids. The CDR3 loop reads CASSERFRGGLSDTQYF.

This chain links TRBV27 with TRBJ1-2; with no DNA, the TCRdb D assignment of TRBD1 cannot be verified. In germline, CDR1 is MNHEY, CDR2 SMNVEV (reference sequence). There are 14 residues in the CDR3. CDR3 protein: CASSVQTGFNGYTF.

The chain joins TRBV7-2 to TRBJ1-4. The CDR3 has 13 residues. Germline CDR1 is SGHTA and CDR2 is FQGNSA. The CDR3 loop reads CASSPTRREKLFF.

The V and J genes are TRBV12-3 or TRBV12-4 and TRBJ2-5; TCRdb proposes TRBD2, but this gene call is untestable without DNA. This CDR3 contains 16 residues. The CDR3 sequence: CASSLRASGGQETQYF.

The rearrangement joins TRBV29-1 to TRBJ1-5. Germline V gene data show CDR1 as SQVTM and CDR2 as ANQGSEA. The CDR3 is made up of 13 amino acids. The CDR3 region is CSVWRGVNQPQHF.

The chain uses TRBV7-9 and TRBJ1-6. Germline V gene lookup returns CDR1 SEHNR and CDR2 FQNEAQ (reference sequence). This CDR3 has 16 residues. The CDR3 spells CASSLAGGGGNSPLHF.

The genes are TRBV6-2 or TRBV6-3 and TRBJ2-1. Germline V gene lookup returns CDR1 MNHEY and CDR2 SVGEGT. The length of the CDR3 is 12 residues. This chain's CDR3 is CASSPKRNEQFF.

This rearrangement joins TRBV6-1 to TRBJ2-3. This CDR3 has 14 residues. Per the germline V gene, CDR1 is MNHNS and CDR2 is SASEGT. CDR3 loop: CASSWRASTDTQYF.

The chain uses TRBV5-4 and TRBJ2-1; with no DNA, the TCRdb D assignment of TRBD2 cannot be verified. Germline V gene sequence: CDR1 SGHNT, CDR2 YYREEE (reference sequence). The CDR3 length is 15 residues. CDR3 amino acids: CASSRAAREGNEQFF.

The rearrangement joins TRBV5-6 to TRBJ1-2; TCRdb returns TRBD1, unconfirmable since there is no DNA. The CDR3 covers 15 residues. In germline, CDR1 is SGHDT, CDR2 YYEEEE. The chain's CDR3 is CASSLTGTANYGYTF.

The rearrangement links TRBV24-1 to TRBJ2-3; TCRdb's assignment of TRBD1 cannot be checked, as there is no DNA. This CDR3 has 14 amino acids. Germline V gives CDR1 KGHDR, CDR2 SFDVKD. The CDR3 loop is CATGRDGDTDTQYF.

The chain employs TRBV29-1 and TRBJ1-5. Germline-derived CDR1 and CDR2 are SQVTM and ANQGSEA. The CDR3 runs 12 residues. The CDR3 region is CSVGDGNQPQHF.

The chain uses TRBV29-1 and TRBJ1-4. Per the germline V gene, CDR1 is SQVTM and CDR2 is ANQGSEA. The CDR3 has 11 amino acids. CDR3 loop: CSVPTNEKLFF.

J is TRBJ2-1 and V is TRBV7-9; the D gene TCRdb calls, TRBD1, cannot be checked with no DNA. The CDR3 runs 12 residues. Germline V gene data show CDR1 as SEHNR and CDR2 as FQNEAQ (reference sequence). The CDR3 loop reads CASSPGNNEQFF.

V usage is TRBV20-1 and J usage is TRBJ2-1; TCRdb proposes TRBD1, but this gene call is untestable without DNA. CDR3 length: 15 residues. The germline CDR1 and CDR2 sequences are DFQATT and SNEGSKA (reference sequence). This CDR3 reads CSAEDRGYSYNEQFF.

The CDR3 here is CASSSLSEVGATQYF. The chain carries TRBV7-9 and TRBJ2-3; TCRdb lists TRBD2, though no DNA is available to test this call. In germline, CDR1 is SEHNR, CDR2 FQNEAQ (reference sequence). CDR3 length: 15 residues.

The V gene is TRBV6-2 or TRBV6-3, the J gene TRBJ1-4. Germline values: CDR1 MNHEY, CDR2 SVGEGT. The CDR3 consists of 14 residues. CDR3 amino acids: CASSYYGGNEKLFF.